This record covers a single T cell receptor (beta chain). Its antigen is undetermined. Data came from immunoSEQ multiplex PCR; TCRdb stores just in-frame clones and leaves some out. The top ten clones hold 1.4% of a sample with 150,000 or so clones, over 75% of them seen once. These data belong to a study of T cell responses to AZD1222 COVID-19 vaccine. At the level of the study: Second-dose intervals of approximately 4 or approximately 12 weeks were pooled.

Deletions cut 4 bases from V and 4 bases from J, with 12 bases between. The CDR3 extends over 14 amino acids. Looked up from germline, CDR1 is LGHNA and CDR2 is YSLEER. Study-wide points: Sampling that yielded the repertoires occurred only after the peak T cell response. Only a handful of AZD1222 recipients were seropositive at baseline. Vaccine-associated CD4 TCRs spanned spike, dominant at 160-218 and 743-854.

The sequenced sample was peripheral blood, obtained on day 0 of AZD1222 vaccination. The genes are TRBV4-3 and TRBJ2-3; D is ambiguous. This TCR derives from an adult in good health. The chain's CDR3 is CASSPRIQADTQYF. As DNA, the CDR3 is TGCGCCAGCAGCCCCAGGATCCAGGCAGATACGCAGTATTTT.